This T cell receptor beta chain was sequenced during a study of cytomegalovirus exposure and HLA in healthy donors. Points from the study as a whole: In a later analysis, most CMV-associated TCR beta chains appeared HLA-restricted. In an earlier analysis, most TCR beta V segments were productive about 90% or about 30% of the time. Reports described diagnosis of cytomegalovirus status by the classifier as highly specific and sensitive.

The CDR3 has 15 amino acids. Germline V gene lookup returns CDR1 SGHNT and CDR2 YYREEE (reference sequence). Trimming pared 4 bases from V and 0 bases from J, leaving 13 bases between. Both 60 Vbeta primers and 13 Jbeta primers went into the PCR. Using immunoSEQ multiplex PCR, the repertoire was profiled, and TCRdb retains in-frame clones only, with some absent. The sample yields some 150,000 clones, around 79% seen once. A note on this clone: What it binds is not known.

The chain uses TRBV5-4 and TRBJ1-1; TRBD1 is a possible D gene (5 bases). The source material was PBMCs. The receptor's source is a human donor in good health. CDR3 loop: CASSPAGRMNTEAFF. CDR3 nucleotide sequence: TGTGCCAGCAGCCCCGCGGGACGGATGAACACTGAAGCTTTCTTT.